This T cell receptor beta chain comes out of a study of T cells in Graves' hyperthyroidism and ophthalmopathy. Amplification of TCR beta CDR3 regions used RNA as the template. HTBI primers were the set used in a first-round RT-PCR of the TCR CDR3. TCRdb itself ran the multiplex PCR reads through MiXCR, one entry per CDR3 protein. The sample has fewer than 750,000 distinct CDR3 sequences; roughly 14% are singletons. V was clipped by 4 bases and J by 3 bases; unmatched bases: 9. This CDR3 contains 15 residues. Germline loops: CDR1 SGDLS, CDR2 YYNGEE. Study results and caveats: The authors' 13 V-J model separated ophthalmopathy from stable hyperthyroidism. Most thyroid clonotypes that were expanded above 0.001 also turned up in blood.

To note about this clonotype: Its antigen is currently unknown.

Thyroid ultrasound, orbital computed tomography, clinical symptoms, and serum thyroxine and TRAb underpinned diagnoses. Sequenced: blood. The chain carries TRBV9 and TRBJ2-7; 8 positions match TRBD1. This clonotype originated in a woman between 35 and 50 years old with Graves' ophthalmopathy. The CDR3 region is CASSPRTGQGYEQYF. The CDR3 bases are TGTGCCAGCAGCCCCAGGACCGGACAGGGCTACGAGCAGTACTTC.